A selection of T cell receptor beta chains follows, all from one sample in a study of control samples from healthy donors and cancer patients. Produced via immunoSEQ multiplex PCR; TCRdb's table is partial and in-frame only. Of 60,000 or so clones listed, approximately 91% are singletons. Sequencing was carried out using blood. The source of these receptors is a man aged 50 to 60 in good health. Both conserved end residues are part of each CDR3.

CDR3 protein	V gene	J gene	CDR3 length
CASSWGLLGTDTQYF	TRBV5-1	TRBJ2-3	15
CASSYSLAGRETQYF	TRBV6-5	TRBJ2-5	15
CASTKTGTGTYGYTF	TRBV28	TRBJ1-2	15
CASSIERGSPLHF	TRBV19	TRBJ1-6	13
CASRTTGGRPNNEQFF	TRBV13	TRBJ2-1	16
CASSVGGSSYEQYF	TRBV9	TRBJ2-7	14
CASRGEFNQPQHF	TRBV18	TRBJ1-5	13
CASSPGETGHQPQHF	TRBV21-1	TRBJ1-5	15
CASSKGPLGVAGVGTYEQYF	TRBV21-1	TRBJ2-7	20
CASSPDRGREKLFF	TRBV4-1	TRBJ1-4	14
CAWTSVGDEQFF	TRBV30	TRBJ2-1	12
CASSLTGKEKLFF	TRBV7-8	TRBJ1-4	13
CAIREELNTEAFF	TRBV10-3	TRBJ1-1	13
CASSSSRSSYEQYF	TRBV6-5	TRBJ2-7	14
CASSPAGHSNQPQHF	TRBV28	TRBJ1-5	15
CASSATDRGSYNEQFF	TRBV7-2	TRBJ2-1	16
CASSEDSWGEQFF	TRBV10-1	TRBJ2-1	13
CASSYKDGSSYNEQFF	TRBV6-2/TRBV6-3	TRBJ2-1	16
CASSLVQDSYEQYF	TRBV28	TRBJ2-7	14
CAHGKNTGELFF	TRBV30	TRBJ2-2	12
CASSFLQGTADGETQYF	TRBV11-2	TRBJ2-5	17
CAIGGLADSTDTQYF	TRBV10-3	TRBJ2-3	15
CASSPAGDQPQHF	TRBV28	TRBJ1-5	13
CASRRDSFGNYGYTF	TRBV27	TRBJ1-2	15
CASSEWGQGVTYEQYF	TRBV6-1	TRBJ2-7	16
CASSERDRLSMGLHF	TRBV6-1	TRBJ1-6	15
CASSRQGSSNQPQHF	TRBV28	TRBJ1-5	15
CSVEFSTGNTIYF	TRBV29-1	TRBJ1-3	13
CSVELQTNEQYF	TRBV29-1	TRBJ2-7	12
CASSFDSRGLSWRNEQFF	TRBV5-1	TRBJ2-1	18
CASSGDKFSYEQYF	TRBV28	TRBJ2-7	14
CATSRETGGRQPQHF	TRBV15	TRBJ1-5	15